The clone carrying this T cell receptor beta chain was counted between two and nine times. The target antigen is unknown. The data were obtained in a study of response to subunit inactivated influenza vaccine. Study-level results: T cells newly recruited by each seasonal influenza vaccination are few, the authors suggested.

TCRdb used MiXCR to reprocess the RT-PCR reads, holding one entry per CDR3 protein. The sample lists hundreds of thousands of distinct CDR3 sequences; 12% were seen once. The TCR originated in a middle-aged man who received an inactivated influenza vaccine. This sample comprised non-naive T cells sorted from PBMCs, obtained 14 days before vaccination.

CDR3 coding DNA: TGTGCCAGCAGTTACAGGTCTTGGACAGGGGGGCCAGACTACGAGCAGTACTTC. Amino acid sequence: CASSYRSWTGGPDYEQYF. The rearrangement joins TRBV6-2 or TRBV6-3 to TRBJ2-7; 10 bases align to TRBD1. Germline CDR1 reads MNHEY; CDR2 reads SVGEGT. This CDR3 contains 18 residues. V gave up 2 bases and J gave up 3 bases; unmatched junction bases: 13.